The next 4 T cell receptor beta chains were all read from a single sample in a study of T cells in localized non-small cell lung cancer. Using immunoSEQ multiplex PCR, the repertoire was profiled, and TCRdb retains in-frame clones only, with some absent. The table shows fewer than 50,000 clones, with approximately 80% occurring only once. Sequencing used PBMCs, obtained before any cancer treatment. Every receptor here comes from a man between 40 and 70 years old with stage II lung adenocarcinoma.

CDR3 DNA: TGTGCCAGCAGCCTAGGGGGTTACACAGATACGCAGTATTTT. Translating it yields CASSLGGYTDTQYF. The chain recombines TRBV14 with TRBJ2-3; D is possibly TRBD1 (6 bases). The germline V and J ends were trimmed by 4 bases and 2 bases, with 10 bases remaining between them. CDR1 and CDR2 from the germline V gene are SGHDN and FVKESK. The CDR3 consists of 14 residues.

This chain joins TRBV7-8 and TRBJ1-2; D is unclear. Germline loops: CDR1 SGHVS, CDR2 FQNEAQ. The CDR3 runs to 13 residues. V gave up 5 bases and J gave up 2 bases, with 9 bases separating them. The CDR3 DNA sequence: TGTGCCAGCAGCCCCTCGGACAACTATGGCTACACCTTC. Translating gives CASSPSDNYGYTF.

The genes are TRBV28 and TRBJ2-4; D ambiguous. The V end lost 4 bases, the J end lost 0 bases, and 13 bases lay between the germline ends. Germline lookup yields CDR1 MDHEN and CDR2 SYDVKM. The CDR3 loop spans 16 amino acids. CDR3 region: CASSSPPMLAKNIQYF. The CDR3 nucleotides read TGTGCCAGCAGTTCCCCCCCGATGCTAGCCAAAAACATTCAGTACTTC. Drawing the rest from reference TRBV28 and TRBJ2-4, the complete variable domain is DVKVTQSSRYLVKRTGEKVFLECVQDMDHENMFWYRQDPGLGLRLIYFSYDVKMKEKGDIPEGYSVSREKKERFSLILESASTNQTSMYLCASSSPPMLAKNIQYFGAGTRLSVL.

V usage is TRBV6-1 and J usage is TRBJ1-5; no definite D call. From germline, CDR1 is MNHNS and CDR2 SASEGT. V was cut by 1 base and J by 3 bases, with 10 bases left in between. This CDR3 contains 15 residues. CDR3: CASSEDGNNNQPQHF. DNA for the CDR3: TGTGCCAGCAGTGAAGACGGGAACAACAATCAGCCCCAGCATTTT.